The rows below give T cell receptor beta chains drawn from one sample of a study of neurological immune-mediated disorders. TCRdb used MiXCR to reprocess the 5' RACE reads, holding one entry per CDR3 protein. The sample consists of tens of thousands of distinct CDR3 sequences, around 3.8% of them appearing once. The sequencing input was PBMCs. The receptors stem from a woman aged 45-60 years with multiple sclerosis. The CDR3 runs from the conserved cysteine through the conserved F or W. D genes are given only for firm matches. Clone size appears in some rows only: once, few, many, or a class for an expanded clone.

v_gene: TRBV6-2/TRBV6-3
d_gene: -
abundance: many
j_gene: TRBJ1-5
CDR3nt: TGTGCCAGCAGTGGTCCTGGGGGCGGCAATCAGCCCCAGCATTTT
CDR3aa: CASSGPGGGNQPQHF

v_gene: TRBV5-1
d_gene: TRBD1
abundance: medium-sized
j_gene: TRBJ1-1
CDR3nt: TGCGCCAGCAGCTCATCCGGGACAGCGAACACTGAAGCTTTCTTT
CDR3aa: CASSSSGTANTEAFF

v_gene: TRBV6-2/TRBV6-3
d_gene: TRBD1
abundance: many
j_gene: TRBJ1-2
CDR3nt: TGTGCCAGCAGTTACGGGCGGACAGGTGGATTCTATGGCTACACCTTC
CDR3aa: CASSYGRTGGFYGYTF

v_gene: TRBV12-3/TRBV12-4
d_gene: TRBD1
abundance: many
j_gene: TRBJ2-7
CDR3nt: TGTGCCAGCAGTTTAGTAGGGGGCAAGAGCTACGAGCAGTACTTC
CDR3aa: CASSLVGGKSYEQYF

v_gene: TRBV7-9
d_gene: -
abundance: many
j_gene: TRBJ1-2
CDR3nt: TGTGCCAGCAGCTCCTGGGCCCAAGGTGGCTACACCTTC
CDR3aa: CASSSWAQGGYTF

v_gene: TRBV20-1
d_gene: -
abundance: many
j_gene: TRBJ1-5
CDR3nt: TGCAGTGCTAGAGATCTTCGCGGCAATCAGCCCCAGCATTTT
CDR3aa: CSARDLRGNQPQHF

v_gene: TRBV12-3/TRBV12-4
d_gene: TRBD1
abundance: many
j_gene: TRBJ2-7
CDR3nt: TGTGCCAGCAGTTCCGGACAGGGGAACTACGAGCAGTACTTC
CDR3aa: CASSSGQGNYEQYF

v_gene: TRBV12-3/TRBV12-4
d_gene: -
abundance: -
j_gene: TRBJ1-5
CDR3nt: TGTGCCAGCAGACCAACAGGGCATGGGGATCAGCCCCAGAATTTT
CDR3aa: CASRPTGHGDQPQNF

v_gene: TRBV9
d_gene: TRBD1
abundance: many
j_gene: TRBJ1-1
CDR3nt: TGTGCCAGCAGCGTAGCCCCGGGACAGGGAGCTTTCTTT
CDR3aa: CASSVAPGQGAFF

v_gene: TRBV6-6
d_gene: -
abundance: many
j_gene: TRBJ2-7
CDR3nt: TGTGCCAGCAGTTACAATCGGCGCAGAGGGGCCTACGAGCAGTACTTC
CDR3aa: CASSYNRRRGAYEQYF

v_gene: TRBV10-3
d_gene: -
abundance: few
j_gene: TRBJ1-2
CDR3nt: TGTGCCATCAGTGACTCGAGGGGGGGCACTAACTATGGCTACACCTTC
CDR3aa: CAISDSRGGTNYGYTF

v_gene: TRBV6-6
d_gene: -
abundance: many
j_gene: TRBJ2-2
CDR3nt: TGTGCCAGCAGTTACTCGTGGGGGGTTAGCGACACCGGGGAGCTGTTTTTT
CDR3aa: CASSYSWGVSDTGELFF

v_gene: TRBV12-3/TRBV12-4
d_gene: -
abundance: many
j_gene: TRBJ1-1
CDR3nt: TGTGCCAGCAGTTTATTCGGCACCTCGAACACTGAAGCTTTCTTT
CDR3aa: CASSLFGTSNTEAFF

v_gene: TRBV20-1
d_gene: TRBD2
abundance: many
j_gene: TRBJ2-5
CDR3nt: TGCAGTGCTAGAGTCCCCGGGAGGGCCCAAGAGACCCAGTACTTC
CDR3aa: CSARVPGRAQETQYF